The 6 T cell receptor beta chains presented below share a single source sample, sequenced in a study of naive and memory T cell subsets. Both TRBC1 and TRBC2 were covered by a beta constant-region primer of two equimolar oligonucleotides. Ligated cDNA was amplified by four rounds of PCR with nested alpha and beta constant-region primers and SP2. TCRdb fed the UMI-ligation and nested PCR reads into MiXCR, producing one record per CDR3 protein. Of 20,000 to 25,000 distinct CDR3 sequences in the sample, approximately 8.8% were seen once. The sample was central memory CD8+ T cells from blood. These TCRs come from a human donor in good health.

This clonotype showed up just a few times. V is TRBV18 and J is TRBJ2-3, with TRBD1 as a possible D gene (6 bases). The CDR3 is made up of 15 amino acids. Germline CDR1 reads KGHSH; CDR2 reads LQKENI. V was shortened by 1 base and J by 6 bases, with 14 bases between the two germline ends. CDR3 sequence: CASSPLYAGEDTQYF. The CDR3 nucleotides read TGTGCCAGCTCACCACTGTATGCAGGGGAGGATACGCAGTATTTT.

There are many counts of this clonotype. This rearrangement joins TRBV28 to TRBJ2-1, with D tentatively TRBD1 (5 bases). This CDR3 is 16 amino acids long. Per the germline V gene, CDR1 is MDHEN and CDR2 is SYDVKM. With 1 base removed from V and 0 bases from J, the gap between germline ends came to 10 bases. CDR3 nucleotides: TGTGCCAGCAGTTTATTCAGGGTGGACTCCTACAATGAGCAGTTCTTC. It is translated as CASSLFRVDSYNEQFF.

In its sample, this clonotype ranks as medium-sized (0.01 to 0.1%). This sequence joins TRBV6-2 or TRBV6-3 and TRBJ2-7; tentatively, D is TRBD1 or TRBD2 (5 bases each). Looked up from germline, CDR1 is MNHEY and CDR2 is SVGEGT. V was pared by 2 bases and J by 0 bases, with 11 bases between. This CDR3 contains 15 residues. The CDR3 reads CASSYDGTSSYEQYF. CDR3 in DNA: TGTGCCAGCAGTTACGATGGGACGAGCTCCTACGAGCAGTACTTC.

This clonotype was detected many times. The genes are TRBV9 and TRBJ2-1; D is unclear. CDR1 is SGDLS, CDR2 YYNGEE, per germline. Trimming removed 5 bases at V and 8 bases at J, with 14 bases between. There are 13 residues in the CDR3. CDR3 region: CASRATMRDEQFF. The CDR3 region has the DNA TGTGCCAGCAGGGCAACCATGAGAGATGAGCAGTTCTTC.

This clonotype was recorded many times. This chain links TRBV11-2 with TRBJ1-6; the match to TRBD1 covers 7 bases. Trimming took 5 bases from V and 8 from J; bases not matched to a gene: 15. Germline V gives CDR1 SGHAT, CDR2 FQNNGV. The CDR3 runs to 17 residues. This CDR3 is CASSPHSATGWDSPLHF. CDR3 sequence (DNA): TGTGCCAGCAGCCCCCACAGCGCGACAGGGTGGGATTCACCCCTCCACTTT.

The V and J genes are TRBV13 and TRBJ2-1, with D possibly matching TRBD2 (6 bases). Germline loops: CDR1 PRHDT, CDR2 FYEKMQ (reference sequence). The CDR3 consists of 15 residues. Trimming removed 4 bases at V and 6 bases at J, with 16 bases between. The CDR3 region is CASSSPSASSNEQFF. The CDR3 DNA is TGTGCCAGCAGCTCCCCTAGCGCAAGTTCCAATGAGCAGTTCTTC.